Given below is one TCR beta chain in context. Its matching antigen is unknown. A junction boundary mismatches the germline segment, possibly from a read error. The sample belongs to a study of Graves' ophthalmopathy and Graves' hyperthyroidism. Background on the study: The authors defined stable hyperthyroidism as no ophthalmopathy within 18 months of follow-up. Overall study results and limits: Most expanded clonotypes in thyroid above 0.001 frequency also showed up in blood.

Hyperthyroidism patients had new diagnoses, durations under 2 months, and ages of 18 to 65. CDR3 regions of TCR beta were amplified from RNA transcripts. In the first round, RT-PCR was carried out with HTBI primers, and a multiplex PCR formed the second round. TCRdb re-called the multiplex PCR reads with MiXCR, one entry per CDR3 protein. The sample holds over a million distinct CDR3 sequences, roughly two fifths seen once. Germline V gene data show CDR1 as SGHTA and CDR2 as FQGTGA. The CDR3 sequence is 11 residues long. The rearrangement links TRBV7-3 to TRBJ1-2; unclear D gene. This clonotype was sampled from an adult man with Graves' hyperthyroidism. The sequencing sample was made of peripheral blood or thyroid tissue (not recorded which). The chain's CDR3 is CASSSWTGLRF. The CDR3 region has the DNA TGTGCCAGCAGCTCTTGGACGGGCCTTCGCTTC.